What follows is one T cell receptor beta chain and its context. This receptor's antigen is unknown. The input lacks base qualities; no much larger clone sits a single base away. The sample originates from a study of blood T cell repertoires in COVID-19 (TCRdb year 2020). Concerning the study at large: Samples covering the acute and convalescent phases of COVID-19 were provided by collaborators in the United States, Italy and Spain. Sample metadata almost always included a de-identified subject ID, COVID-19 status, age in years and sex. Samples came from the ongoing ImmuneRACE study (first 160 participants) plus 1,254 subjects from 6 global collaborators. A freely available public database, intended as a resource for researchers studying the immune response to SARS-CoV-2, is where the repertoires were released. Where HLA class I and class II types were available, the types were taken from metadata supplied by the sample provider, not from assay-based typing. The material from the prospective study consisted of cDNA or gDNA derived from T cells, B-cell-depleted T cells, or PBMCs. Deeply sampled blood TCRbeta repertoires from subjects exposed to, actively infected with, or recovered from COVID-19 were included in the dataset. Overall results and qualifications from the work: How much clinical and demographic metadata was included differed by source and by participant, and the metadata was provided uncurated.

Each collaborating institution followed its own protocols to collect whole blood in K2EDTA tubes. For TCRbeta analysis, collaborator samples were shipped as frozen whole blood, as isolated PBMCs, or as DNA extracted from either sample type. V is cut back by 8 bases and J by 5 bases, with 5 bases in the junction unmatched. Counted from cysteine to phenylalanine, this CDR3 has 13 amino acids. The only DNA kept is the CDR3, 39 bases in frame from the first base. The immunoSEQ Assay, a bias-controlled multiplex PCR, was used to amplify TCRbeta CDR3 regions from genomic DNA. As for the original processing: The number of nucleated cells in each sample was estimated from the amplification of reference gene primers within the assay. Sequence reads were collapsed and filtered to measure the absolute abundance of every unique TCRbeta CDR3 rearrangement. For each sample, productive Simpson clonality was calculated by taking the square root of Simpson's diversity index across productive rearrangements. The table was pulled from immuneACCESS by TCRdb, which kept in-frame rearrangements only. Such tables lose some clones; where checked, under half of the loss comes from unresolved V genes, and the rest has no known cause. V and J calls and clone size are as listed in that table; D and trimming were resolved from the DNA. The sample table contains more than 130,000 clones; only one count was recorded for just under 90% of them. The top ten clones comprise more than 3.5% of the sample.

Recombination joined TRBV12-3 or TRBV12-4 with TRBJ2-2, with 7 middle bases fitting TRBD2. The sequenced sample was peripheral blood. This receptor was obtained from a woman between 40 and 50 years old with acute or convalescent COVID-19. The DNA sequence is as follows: TGTGCCAGCGAGGTCGGGGGGACCGGGGAGCTGTTTTTT. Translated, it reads CASEVGGTGELFF.